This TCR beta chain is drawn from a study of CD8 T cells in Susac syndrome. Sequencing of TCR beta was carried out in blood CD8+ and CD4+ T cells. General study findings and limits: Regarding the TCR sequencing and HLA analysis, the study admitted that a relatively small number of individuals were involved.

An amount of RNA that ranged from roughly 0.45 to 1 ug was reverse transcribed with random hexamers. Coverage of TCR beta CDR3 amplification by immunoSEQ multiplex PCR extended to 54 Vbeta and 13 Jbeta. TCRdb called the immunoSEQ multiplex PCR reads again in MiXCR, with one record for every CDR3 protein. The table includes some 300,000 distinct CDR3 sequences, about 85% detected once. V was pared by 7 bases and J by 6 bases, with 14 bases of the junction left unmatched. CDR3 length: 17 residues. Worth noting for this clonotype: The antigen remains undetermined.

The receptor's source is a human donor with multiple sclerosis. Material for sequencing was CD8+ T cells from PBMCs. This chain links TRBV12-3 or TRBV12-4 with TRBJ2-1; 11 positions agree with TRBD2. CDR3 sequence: CASILTSGSSPSNEQFF. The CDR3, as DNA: TGTGCCAGCATCCTAACTAGCGGGAGTTCCCCCAGCAATGAGCAGTTCTTC.